This T cell receptor (beta chain) appears in the sequencing data of a study of OX40 agonist ivuxolimab in advanced cancers. Across the whole study: Dose-escalation patients' cancers were hepatocellular carcinoma, melanoma, renal cell or head and neck cancer. Eligibility admitted prior anti-PD-1, anti-PD-L1 or anti-CTLA-4 therapy; 35% to 40% had some. Notes on the study in general: In the 0.1-3.0 mg/kg groups, partial responders showed among the lowest expansion.

A note on this clone: The antigen remains undetermined.

Here immunoSEQ multiplex PCR was the method, and the copy in TCRdb shows in-frame clones only, minus some. Among about 42,000 clones listed, 75% to 90% were seen once. The germline V gene has CDR1 ENHRY and CDR2 SYGVKD. Trimming cost V 9 bases and J 4 bases, with 12 bases left between them. The CDR3 length is 12 residues. This sample comprised CD4+ or CD8+ T cells sorted from blood, obtained in a trial of the OX40 agonist ivuxolimab. This clonotype was sampled from an adult with an advanced solid tumor such as melanoma, head and neck, liver or kidney cancer. The gene calls are TRBV10-3 and TRBJ1-1, with D tentatively TRBD1 (6 bases). The CDR3 nucleotides read TGTGCCATGTCTAGGGGGAGCACTGAAGCTTTCTTT. This encodes CAMSRGSTEAFF.